Below are 20 T cell receptor beta chains sequenced from a single sample in a study of T-cell reconstitution after alpha-beta-depleted transplantation in children. The TCRbeta library incorporated unique molecular identifiers. TCRdb reprocessed the PCR reads via MiXCR and lists one record per CDR3 protein. The data contain roughly 160,000 distinct CDR3 sequences, 8.5% to 14% of them seen just once; the ten biggest clones take up around 14%. The sequencing here drew on PBMCs, taken before TCRalphabeta/CD19-depleted stem cell transplant. These receptors all come from a boy between 2 and 10 years old with acute myeloid leukemia, due to receive a stem cell transplant.

The chain uses TRBV7-9 and TRBJ1-1; D is uncertain. Germline V lookup: CDR1 SEHNR, CDR2 FQNEAQ (reference sequence). The length of the CDR3 is 14 residues. The V gene lost 7 bases and the J gene lost 3 bases, with 15 bases spanning the gap. For the CDR3, the DNA is TGTGCCAGCATTGTTTCCTCGTTGGACACTGAAGCTTTCTTT. Amino acids: CASIVSSLDTEAFF.

This clonotype showed up many times. This chain uses TRBV6-5 with TRBJ2-7, with TRBD1 matching 10 bases. The CDR3 covers 14 residues. V lost 5 bases to trimming and J lost 6 bases; unmatched junction nucleotides: 7. CDR1 and CDR2 (germline): MNHEY, SVGAGI. DNA of the CDR3: TGTGCCAGCAGTCCCGGGACAGGGGAGGCCGAGCAGTACGTC. Translated, it gives CASSPGTGEAEQYV.

Turning to this clonotype: Possible read error: a much larger clone is one base away. The V and J genes are TRBV7-2 and TRBJ1-2; tentatively, D is TRBD1 (5 bases). Germline lookup yields CDR1 SGHTA and CDR2 FQGNSA. The CDR3 runs 15 residues. The CDR3 region has the DNA TGTGCCAGCAGCTTAGCTAGGGGAGGGAGAAATGGCTACCCCTTC. Translating it yields CASSLARGGRNGYPF.

The chain recombines TRBV10-3 with TRBJ2-5; TRBD2 aligns across 11 bases. The V gene end was trimmed by 3 bases and the J gene end by 5 bases; junction bases not matched to a gene: 5. This CDR3 spans 15 amino acids. Germline lookup yields CDR1 ENHRY and CDR2 SYGVKD. DNA of the CDR3: TGTGCCATCAGTGAATCATTAGCGGGGGGGGAGACCCAGTACTTC. It translates to CAISESLAGGETQYF.

This clonotype appeared a few times. V and J are TRBV28 and TRBJ1-4; D is possibly TRBD1 (6 bases). The CDR3 loop spans 17 amino acids. The ends were cut back, 5 bases at V and 0 bases at J, with 16 bases in the middle. The V gene's germline CDR1 is MDHEN and CDR2 SYDVKM. CDR3 region: CASSVPTGFATNEKLFF. CDR3 sequence (DNA): TGTGCCAGCAGTGTACCTACAGGGTTTGCAACTAATGAAAAACTGTTTTTT.

This clonotype has a count of ten or more. The chain combines TRBV7-2 with TRBJ1-6; D gene unclear. Germline lookup yields CDR1 SGHTA and CDR2 FQGNSA. The CDR3 is made up of 15 amino acids. Trimming cost V 5 bases and J 8 bases, with 16 bases left between them. The CDR3 sequence: CASSQTRLGDSPLHF. CDR3 DNA: TGTGCCAGCAGCCAAACTAGGCTAGGCGATTCACCCCTCCACTTT.

This clonotype was seen repeatedly, ten times or more. The chain links TRBV7-9 to TRBJ1-5; 8 bases are a match to TRBD1. CDR1 and CDR2 from the germline V gene are SEHNR and FQNEAQ (reference sequence). The CDR3 covers 15 residues. J was trimmed by 6 bases and V by 2 bases; bases with no gene match: 6. The CDR3 reads CASSLSGRGLQPQHF. Written as DNA, the CDR3 is TGTGCCAGCAGCTTATCTGGCAGGGGGCTTCAGCCCCAGCATTTT. Supplemented by reference TRBV7-9 and TRBJ1-5, the full variable domain reads DTGVSQNPRHKITKRGQNVTFRCDPISEHNRLYWYRQTLGQGPEFLTYFQNEAQLEKSRLLSDRFSAERPKGSFSTLEIQRTEQGDSAMYLCASSLSGRGLQPQHFGDGTRLSIL.

Only a few counts were recorded for this clonotype. V usage is TRBV7-2 and J usage is TRBJ2-5; TRBD1 is a possible D gene (6 bases). Germline CDR1 SGHTA, CDR2 FQGNSA. The ends were cut back, 4 bases at V and 1 base at J, with 7 bases in the middle. The CDR3 spans 13 residues. The CDR3 region has the DNA TGTGCCAGCAGCTCGGACAGCCAAGAGACCCAGTACTTC. The encoded protein is CASSSDSQETQYF.

This clonotype came up many times. The rearrangement links TRBV3-1 to TRBJ1-2; D unresolved. The germline V gene encodes CDR1 LGHDT and CDR2 YNNKEL (reference sequence). The CDR3 has 14 amino acids. V lost 3 bases and J lost 4, with 12 bases in between. CDR3 nucleotide sequence: TGTGCCAGCAGCCATGGACCGCAGCCCTATGGCTACACCTTC. It codes for CASSHGPQPYGYTF.

This clonotype was counted ten times or more. The rearrangement links TRBV12-3 or TRBV12-4 to TRBJ2-1; weak D call: TRBD1 (5 bases). V gave up 3 bases and J gave up 6 bases, with 12 bases separating them. This CDR3 is 14 amino acids long. For the CDR3, the DNA is TGTGCCAGCAGTTTGGACATGAAAGGCAATGAGCAGTTCTTC. Its translation: CASSLDMKGNEQFF.

This clonotype has a count of ten or more. The rearrangement uses TRBV11-2 and TRBJ1-1; D gene unclear. CDR3 length: 13 amino acids. The ends were cut back, 3 bases at V and 1 base at J, with 6 bases in the middle. Germline V gene data show CDR1 as SGHAT and CDR2 as FQNNGV. The CDR3 sequence is CASSFIANTEAFF. The CDR3 bases are TGTGCCAGCAGCTTTATCGCGAACACTGAAGCTTTCTTT.

The sample holds many counts of this clonotype. J is TRBJ2-2 and V is TRBV19; D remains unclear. Germline CDR1 reads LNHDA; CDR2 reads SQIVND (reference sequence). The CDR3 has 14 amino acids. Deletions cut 4 bases from V and 1 base from J, with 7 bases between. The CDR3 DNA reads TGTGCCAGTAGTACGGATCTGAACACCGGGGAGCTGTTTTTT. Its translation: CASSTDLNTGELFF. Using reference TRBV19 and TRBJ2-2 for the parts outside the CDR3, the full variable domain is DGGITQSPKYLFRKEGQNVTLSCEQNLNHDAMYWYRQDPGQGLRLIYYSQIVNDFQKGDIAEGYSVSREKKESFPLTVTSAQKNPTAFYLCASSTDLNTGELFFGEGSRLTVL.

A word on this clonotype: A much larger clone differs by one base, so this may be a read error. The chain recombines TRBV4-1 with TRBJ2-6; D is possibly TRBD2 (7 bases). This CDR3 contains 14 residues. CDR1 and CDR2 (germline): MGHRA, YSYEKL. The CDR3 loop is CASSQVRGANILTF. For the CDR3, the DNA is TGCGCCAGCAGCCAAGTTCGGGGGGCCAACATCCTGACTTTC.

This clonotype showed up many times. The rearrangement joins TRBV6-1 to TRBJ1-6, with TRBD1 as a possible D gene (5 bases). The CDR3 has 13 amino acids. With 5 bases removed from V and 8 bases from J, the gap between germline ends came to 10 bases. Germline V gene sequence: CDR1 MNHNS, CDR2 SASEGT. The CDR3 DNA reads as TGTGCCAGCAGTACAACCAGGGATTCACCCCTCCACTTT. Protein product: CASSTTRDSPLHF.

At least ten counts were recorded for this clonotype. The chain combines TRBV7-3 with TRBJ1-5; 10 nucleotides agree with TRBD1. V lost 10 bases, J lost 6 bases, and 21 bases stayed unmatched. This CDR3 region has 18 residues. Germline CDR1 reads SGHTA; CDR2 reads FQGTGA. This CDR3 reads CATRGNGTGAGLLQPQHF. CDR3 bases: TGTGCCACCCGCGGGAACGGGACAGGGGCTGGTTTACTTCAGCCCCAGCATTTT.

This clonotype was detected many times. The chain employs TRBV12-3 or TRBV12-4 and TRBJ1-1; possibly TRBD1 for D (5 bases). The length of the CDR3 is 14 residues. The germline V and J ends were trimmed by 6 bases and 0 bases, with 11 bases remaining between them. CDR3 region: CASRGRSLNTEAFF. CDR3 DNA: TGTGCCAGCAGGGGACGGAGTCTGAACACTGAAGCTTTCTTT.

This clonotype was seen many times. The rearrangement joins TRBV5-1 to TRBJ2-1; 8 nucleotides match TRBD2. From germline, CDR1 is SGHRS and CDR2 YFSETQ. The CDR3 spans 15 residues. V trimming: 3 bases; J trimming: 1 base; junction bases outside the gene matches: 3. The CDR3 sequence: CASSSLAGSYNEQFF. For the CDR3, the DNA is TGCGCCAGCAGCTCGTTAGCGGGGTCCTACAATGAGCAGTTCTTC.

For this clonotype: Germline and junction disagree at one end, which may indicate a read error. The chain couples TRBV20-1 to TRBJ1-2; D possibly corresponds to TRBD1 (5 bases). Germline V gives CDR1 DFQATT, CDR2 SNEGSKA (reference sequence). This CDR3 has 15 amino acids. DNA for the CDR3: TGCTGTGCCACAAAGGAGGGGTCCCCTAACTATGGCTACACCTTC. Its protein is CCATKEGSPNYGYTF.

This clonotype has a count of ten or more. The CDR3, as DNA: TGTGCCAGCAGTTTTTTGGGCGGCGATGATGGGACCTACGAGCAGTACTTC. Protein product: CASSFLGGDDGTYEQYF. The V call is TRBV27, the J call TRBJ2-7; D remains unclear. V was shortened by 3 bases and J by 2 bases, with 20 bases between the two germline ends. CDR1 MNHEY and CDR2 SMNVEV come from the germline V gene (reference sequence). The length of the CDR3 is 17 residues.

This clonotype was observed many times. The chain employs TRBV6-5 and TRBJ2-7; 9 bases line up with TRBD1. The trim removed 0 bases at V and 0 bases at J, leaving 0 bases unmatched. Germline lookup yields CDR1 MNHEY and CDR2 SVGAGI. The CDR3 consists of 15 residues. The CDR3 region is CASSYSTGGSYEQYV. The CDR3 DNA reads as TGTGCCAGCAGTTACTCGACAGGGGGCTCCTACGAGCAGTACGTC.